Below, one T cell receptor beta chain is given with its context. These data come from a study of blood T cell repertoires in COVID-19. This CDR3 has 16 amino acids. Trimming took 5 bases from V and 1 from J; bases not matched to a gene: 8. Germline CDR1 and CDR2: LGHDT and YNNKEL (reference sequence). TCRdb keeps only in-frame clones here, not all; method: immunoSEQ multiplex PCR. This sample has some 230,000 clones; roughly 80% occur once, and the top ten carry less than 9.5%. The chain links TRBV3-1 (or the pseudogene TRBV3-2) to TRBJ1-1; 9 bases align to TRBD1. The sequence was collected from a woman of 80 years or more with COVID-19, enrolled during active disease. The sequenced sample consisted of peripheral blood. This CDR3 reads CASSSQGAWGNTEAFF. The CDR3 DNA reads TGTGCCAGCAGCTCACAGGGGGCCTGGGGGAACACTGAAGCTTTCTTT.